This T cell receptor beta chain was sequenced for a study of blood T cell repertoires in COVID-19. Overall study context: T cells, B-cell-depleted T cells, or PBMCs provided the cDNA or gDNA that served as material.

Germline V lookup: CDR1 SGHRS, CDR2 YFSETQ. V trimming: 4 bases; J trimming: 9 bases; junction bases outside the gene matches: 16. The CDR3 is 16 residues long. TCRdb's table, derived via immunoSEQ multiplex PCR, lists solely in-frame clones and lacks some. The sample lists 290,000 or so clones, around 84% occurring once. Clinical history as reported by participants underpinned cohort assignment. Participants classified as exposed had met a COVID-19 case within 2 weeks before study entry. Sample: PBMCs or T cells enriched from blood (not recorded which). The rearrangement uses TRBV5-1 and TRBJ2-5, with 9 positions matching TRBD2. The TCR was taken from a man aged 40-55 years who had been exposed to COVID-19. The CDR3 is CASSPGASGEVMAQYF. CDR3 sequence (DNA): TGCGCCAGCAGCCCCGGGGCTAGCGGGGAGGTCATGGCCCAGTACTTC.